A single sample gave rise to the 17 T cell receptor beta chains below, sequenced in a study of T-cell reconstitution after alpha-beta-depleted transplantation in children. General study points: A year had passed since transplant, and T-cell counts and diversity by then came mostly from newly produced T cells.

Preparation of the TCRbeta library was carried out with unique molecular identifiers. TCRdb independently ran MiXCR on the PCR reads; one entry per CDR3 protein. The sample includes 250,000 to 300,000 distinct CDR3 sequences, approximately 7.3% seen only once; the top ten take around 9.8%. No antigen has been assigned to these receptors. The sequences come from peripheral blood, collected 360 days after TCRalphabeta/CD19-depleted stem cell transplant. The receptors derive from a female patient aged 2-15 years who had a stem cell transplant for Fanconi anemia, so the T cells may come from the graft donor.

This clonotype was detected many times. The chain is built from TRBV18 and TRBJ2-7, with 7 bases identical to TRBD2. V was clipped by 2 bases and J by 7 bases; unmatched bases: 8. Germline CDR1 reads KGHSH; CDR2 reads LQKENI. The CDR3 extends over 14 amino acids. The CDR3 nucleotides read TGTGCCAGCTCACCAGGGAGGGCATCCTGGGAGCAGTACTTC. It yields the protein CASSPGRASWEQYF.

This clonotype showed up many times. The chain uses TRBV28 and TRBJ2-7; perhaps D is TRBD1 or TRBD2 (5 bases each). The V and J ends lost 5 bases and 3 bases respectively, with 14 bases between them. Germline V lookup: CDR1 MDHEN, CDR2 SYDVKM. The CDR3 runs 14 residues. CDR3: CASSVTGRYYEQYF. CDR3 sequence (DNA): TGTGCCAGCAGTGTGACGGGACGGTACTACGAGCAGTACTTC.

This clonotype was counted at least ten times. The chain employs TRBV28 and TRBJ1-3; D may be TRBD1 (5 bases). Looked up from germline, CDR1 is MDHEN and CDR2 is SYDVKM. V lost 5 bases to trimming and J lost 4 bases, with 15 bases between them. The CDR3 is made up of 15 amino acids. This CDR3 reads CASSLGGTGGNTIYF. CDR3 DNA: TGTGCCAGCAGTCTAGGTGGGACGGGAGGAAACACCATATATTTT. The full variable domain, its missing parts supplied by reference TRBV28 and TRBJ1-3, is DVKVTQSSRYLVKRTGEKVFLECVQDMDHENMFWYRQDPGLGLRLIYFSYDVKMKEKGDIPEGYSVSREKKERFSLILESASTNQTSMYLCASSLGGTGGNTIYFGEGSWLTVV.

The sample holds many counts of this clonotype. V gene TRBV20-1 combines with J gene TRBJ2-1, with D unclear. The CDR3 is made up of 15 amino acids. V was shortened by 4 bases and J by 6 bases, with 19 bases between the two germline ends. From germline, CDR1 is DFQATT and CDR2 SNEGSKA (reference sequence). The CDR3 nucleotides are TGCAGTGCTACAGACCTTCTCCTAGATCTCAATGAGCAGTTCTTC. The encoded protein is CSATDLLLDLNEQFF.

The chain is built from TRBV6-1 and TRBJ2-7; 14 bases match TRBD2. This CDR3 has 15 residues. V was pared by 4 bases and J by 2 bases, with 1 base of the junction left unmatched. Per the germline V gene, CDR1 is MNHNS and CDR2 is SASEGT. The CDR3 loop is CASSGLAGGPYEQYF. The DNA of the CDR3 is TGTGCCAGCAGTGGACTAGCGGGGGGGCCCTACGAGCAGTACTTC.

V and J are TRBV27 and TRBJ2-7; possible D gene TRBD1, 5 bases. The V end lost 3 bases, the J end lost 4 bases, and 13 bases lay between the germline ends. Germline values: CDR1 MNHEY, CDR2 SMNVEV (reference sequence). CDR3 length equals 14 residues. As DNA, the CDR3 is TGTGCCAGCAGTTTGGGCAGGGATGGGTACGAGCAGTACTTC. Protein: CASSLGRDGYEQYF.

This clonotype was counted between two and nine times. The chain joins TRBV11-3 to TRBJ2-1, with D perhaps TRBD1 (6 bases). In germline, CDR1 is SGHNT, CDR2 YENEEA. Deletions cut 1 base from V and 9 bases from J, with 16 bases between. CDR3 length: 15 residues. CDR3 bases: TGTGCCAGCAGCTTAGGTGGGACATCGTTTGGTGAGCAGTTCTTC. Translating gives CASSLGGTSFGEQFF.

This clonotype has more than one count but fewer than ten. The chain couples TRBV11-3 to TRBJ2-1; TRBD2 matches 7 bases. V was clipped by 5 bases and J by 2 bases; unmatched bases: 3. CDR1 is SGHNT and CDR2 is YENEEA in the germline V gene. CDR3 length: 14 amino acids. CDR3 loop: CASSASGAYNEQFF. The CDR3 region has the DNA TGTGCCAGCAGCGCTAGCGGAGCCTACAATGAGCAGTTCTTC.

This clonotype was counted ten times or more. The V gene is TRBV11-2, the J gene TRBJ2-5; D perhaps matches TRBD1 (5 bases). This CDR3 region has 16 residues. CDR1 SGHAT and CDR2 FQNNGV come from the germline V gene. Trimming left V 3 bases short and J 0 bases short, with 14 bases between. CDR3 bases: TGTGCCAGCAGCTTCAGACAGCAGGTGTACCAAGAGACCCAGTACTTC. Its protein is CASSFRQQVYQETQYF.

This clonotype was seen a handful of times. The V gene is TRBV4-1, the J gene TRBJ2-1; TRBD1 matches 8 bases. The CDR3 is made up of 19 amino acids. V lost 1 base, J lost 0 bases, and 11 bases stayed unmatched. The germline V gene encodes CDR1 MGHRA and CDR2 YSYEKL. The CDR3 nucleotides are TGCGCCAGCAGCCAAGCCTCGGCTCAGGGGGCTAACTCCTACAATGAGCAGTTCTTC. Its translation: CASSQASAQGANSYNEQFF.

J is TRBJ2-5 and V is TRBV2; D not resolved. Germline loops: CDR1 SNHLY, CDR2 FYNNEI. CDR3 size: 12 residues. Trimming removed 7 bases at V and 5 bases at J, with 11 bases between. The CDR3 spells CASTRTVETQYF. For the CDR3, the DNA is TGTGCCAGCACGAGGACGGTGGAGACCCAGTACTTC.

This sequence joins TRBV2 and TRBJ1-1; D may be TRBD1 (5 bases). V was trimmed by 7 bases and J by 4 bases, leaving 10 bases between them. Germline V gene lookup returns CDR1 SNHLY and CDR2 FYNNEI. CDR3 length: 12 amino acids. In DNA, the CDR3 is TGTGCCAGCATCTTCGGGGGCACTGAAGCTTTCTTT. Encoded protein: CASIFGGTEAFF.

This clonotype was counted ten times or more. This chain joins TRBV7-2 and TRBJ2-1, with TRBD1 as a possible D gene (5 bases). The germline V and J ends were trimmed by 4 bases and 4 bases, with 17 bases remaining between them. Germline-derived CDR1 and CDR2 are SGHTA and FQGNSA. This CDR3 is 16 amino acids long. The CDR3 bases are TGTGCCAGCAGCTCCTCTTACAGGACCTCTTACAATGAGCAGTTCTTC. Translating it yields CASSSSYRTSYNEQFF.

This clonotype was seen a few times. V usage is TRBV12-3 or TRBV12-4 and J usage is TRBJ1-2, with TRBD1 identical over 9 bases. This CDR3 spans 15 amino acids. Losses at the gene ends were 5 bases for V and 6 bases for J; bases not matched to a gene: 10. CDR3 amino acids: CASSKWDRELDGYTF. The DNA for the CDR3 is TGTGCCAGCAGTAAATGGGACAGGGAGTTAGATGGCTACACCTTC.

This clonotype appeared many times. The chain joins TRBV5-6 to TRBJ2-5; a weak D match, TRBD2 (6 bases). Deletions cut 6 bases from V and 1 base from J, with 16 bases between. Germline-derived CDR1 and CDR2 are SGHDT and YYEEEE. This CDR3 is 15 amino acids long. CDR3 sequence (DNA): TGTGCCAGCAATCGCTTCGGGGGAGGCCAAGAGACCCAGTACTTC. It is translated as CASNRFGGGQETQYF.

This sequence joins TRBV29-1 and TRBJ1-4, with a tentative D call TRBD1 (5 bases). The CDR3 covers 12 residues. Germline CDR1 reads SQVTM; CDR2 reads ANQGSEA. V lost 4 bases to trimming and J lost 4 bases, with 7 bases between them. The DNA for the CDR3 is TGCAGCGTTGCGGGGGTTAATGAAAAACTGTTTTTT. Translation: CSVAGVNEKLFF.

This clonotype was counted a few times. This rearrangement joins TRBV11-2 to TRBJ1-5, with D hard to call. V lost 1 base, J lost 7 bases, and 8 bases lay in between. The CDR3 sequence is 13 residues long. Germline values: CDR1 SGHAT, CDR2 FQNNGV. The CDR3 DNA follows: TGTGCCAGCAGCTTAGTGGTACAACAGCCCCAGCATTTT. It encodes CASSLVVQQPQHF.